The 17 T cell receptor beta chains reported below all come from one sample, sequenced in a study of CD4 and CD8 cells across lung adenocarcinoma regions (dated by TCRdb to 2016 to 2019). Library preparation used PCR. Instrument used: HiSeq X Ten. TCRdb ran its own pipeline on the public reads, namely fastp trimming at Q25 and MiXCR clone calling, and kept in-frame beta chains. CDR3 protein sequences are deduplicated, and each keeps its most common genes and DNA. Present in this sample are about 23,000 distinct CDR3 sequences, over 40% of which were seen just once. The ten most abundant clones make up about 20% of the sample. Sequenced material: CD4+ T cells from the center of a lung tumor. The sample's cell subset or site label, decoded: tumor center region. The receptors stem from a male donor with lung adenocarcinoma. The CD4 and CD8 labels of this study may be unreliable.

The chain links TRBV5-1 to TRBJ2-2; a possible D gene is TRBD2 (6 bases). V was clipped by 4 bases and J by 6 bases, with 16 bases between them. Germline V gene sequence: CDR1 SGHRS, CDR2 YFSETQ. The CDR3 extends over 15 amino acids. Written as DNA, the CDR3 is TGCGCCAGCAGCCCTGTGACTAGGGTCCCCGGGGAGCTGTTTTTT. Its protein is CASSPVTRVPGELFF. The variable domain in full, completed from reference TRBV5-1 and TRBJ2-2, reads KAGVTQTPRYLIKTRGQQVTLSCSPISGHRSVSWYQQTPGQGLQFLFEYFSETQRNKGNFPGRFSGRQFSNSRSEMNVSTLELGDSALYLCASSPVTRVPGELFFGEGSRLTVL.

This clonotype was seen a handful of times. The chain combines TRBV5-1 with TRBJ2-3, with 9 bases fitting TRBD1. Germline V lookup: CDR1 SGHRS, CDR2 YFSETQ. CDR3 length equals 15 residues. Germline trimming cut 4 bases from V and 0 bases from J; bases unmatched to any gene: 3. The CDR3 DNA reads TGCGCCAGCAGCCTACAGGGGGCTAGCACAGATACGCAGTATTTT. It codes for CASSLQGASTDTQYF.

This clonotype was seen repeatedly, ten times or more. With a much larger clone just one base away, this may be a read error. The V call is TRBV6-1, the J call TRBJ2-1, with D possibly being TRBD1 (5 bases). The J call could be wrong; TRBJ2-7 is a better fit for the DNA end. The CDR3 totals 16 residues. CDR1 and CDR2 (germline): MNHNS, SASEGT. The CDR3 DNA reads as TGTGCCAGCAGTCAGGCCGCAGGGAAGTTGTACAATGAGCAGTACTTC. Translation: CASSQAAGKLYNEQYF.

The sample holds many counts of this clonotype. The chain carries TRBV6-1 and TRBJ2-2; 9 nucleotides line up with TRBD1. The germline V gene encodes CDR1 MNHNS and CDR2 SASEGT. There are 15 residues in the CDR3. V shed 5 bases, J shed 6 bases, and the junction held 7 bases outside the gene matches. The CDR3 DNA reads as TGTGCCAGCAGTCAACAGGGGGCCCGGGCCGGGGAGCTGTTTTTT. Protein sequence: CASSQQGARAGELFF.

This clonotype was recorded at least ten times. V gene TRBV27 combines with J gene TRBJ1-2; a possible D gene is TRBD1 (6 bases). The germline V and J ends were trimmed by 4 bases and 8 bases, with 14 bases remaining between them. The CDR3 runs 13 residues. Germline CDR1 is MNHEY and CDR2 is SMNVEV (reference sequence). CDR3 protein: CASSSVSGVGYTF. CDR3 coding DNA: TGTGCCAGCAGTTCCGTCTCAGGGGTCGGCTACACCTTC.

The rearrangement links TRBV6-1 to TRBJ2-1; D is undetermined. TRBJ2-7 matches the DNA end more closely, so the J call is doubtful. The CDR3 is made up of 12 amino acids. Germline V CDR1 and CDR2: MNHNS, SASEGT. CDR3 loop: CASTGYTYEQYF. The CDR3 DNA is TGTGCCAGCACCGGGTACACCTACGAGCAGTACTTC.

This clonotype appeared once. The germline gene is not matched at one end of the junction; a read error may be the cause. The J gene is TRBJ2-6, the V gene TRBV28; 7 positions agree with TRBD1. The CDR3 contains 15 residues. The V gene's germline CDR1 is MDHEN and CDR2 SYDVKM. CDR3 nucleotide sequence: TGTGCCAGCAGTCCGACAGGGTTGGGGGCCAACGACCAGTCTTTC. Its translation is CASSPTGLGANDQSF.

Ten or more counts support this clonotype. The gene calls are TRBV12-3 or TRBV12-4 and TRBJ2-7, with 7 bases matching TRBD1. J gave up 1 base and V 3 bases, and 9 bases lay outside the gene matches. CDR3 size: 16 residues. CDR3 coding DNA: TGTGCCAGCAGTTTCAGAGGGGGCTCCATATCCTACGAGCAGTACTTC. This sequence encodes CASSFRGGSISYEQYF.

This clonotype has more than one count but fewer than ten. V usage is TRBV6-1 and J usage is TRBJ2-2; tentatively, D is TRBD1 or TRBD2 (5 bases each). Trimming shortened V by 11 bases and J by 16 bases, and 32 bases separated the two germline ends. In germline, CDR1 is MNHNS, CDR2 SASEGT. The CDR3 sequence is 15 residues long. CDR3 sequence (DNA): TGTGCCCGGGGCCTCCAGGCCGGAAGCACCGGGGCGCAGTTTTTT. This sequence encodes CARGLQAGSTGAQFF.

The chain is built from TRBV6-1 and TRBJ2-2, with 7 bases aligning to TRBD1. CDR3 length equals 14 residues. The junction had 18 bases not matched to a gene; V was cut back by 7 bases and J by 16 bases. Germline loops: CDR1 MNHNS, CDR2 SASEGT. Here the CDR3 reads CASIFRGSTGAQFF. Here the CDR3 DNA reads TGTGCCAGCATCTTCAGGGGGTCCACAGGGGCGCAGTTTTTT.

This clonotype was seen many times. The chain has TRBV6-4 and TRBJ2-3; D might be TRBD1 (5 bases). V was pared by 3 bases and J by 4 bases, with 20 bases between. This CDR3 spans 17 amino acids. Germline V CDR1 and CDR2: MRHNA, SNTAGT. Here the CDR3 reads CASSEKDISRVPDTQYF. The DNA for the CDR3 is TGTGCCAGCAGTGAAAAGGACATCAGTAGGGTCCCAGATACGCAGTATTTT.

This clonotype is a singleton in its sample. The junction and the germline gene differ at one end; a read error may be behind it. The V call is TRBV6-9, the J call TRBJ2-1; weak D call: TRBD2 (5 bases). This CDR3 has 14 residues. Germline V gene data show CDR1 as MNHGY and CDR2 as SVAAGI. CDR3: CASSHGGSADKQFF. The CDR3 nucleotides read TGTGCCAGCAGCCATGGTGGGAGCGCAGATAAGCAGTTCTTT.

The chain joins TRBV3-1 to TRBJ2-2, with 7 positions matching TRBD2. Germline CDR1 and CDR2: LGHDT and YNNKEL (reference sequence). With 3 bases clipped from V and 5 bases from J, the junction kept 9 bases outside the gene matches. This CDR3 is 16 amino acids long. The CDR3 DNA reads as TGTGCCAGCAGCCAGGGCGGGAGAGCTCGAACCGGGGAGCTGTTTTTT. Translation: CASSQGGRARTGELFF.

In this sample, this clonotype is medium-sized. Compared with germline, one end of the junction differs, possibly owing to a read error. The genes are TRBV4-1 and TRBJ2-1; a weak D match, TRBD2 (6 bases). The CDR3 has 16 amino acids. CDR1 and CDR2 (germline): MGHRA, YSYEKL. The CDR3 DNA reads TGCGCCAGCAGCCAAAGCCTCGGGAGCTCCTACAATGAGCAGCTCTTC. Protein: CASSQSLGSSYNEQLF.

Ten or more counts support this clonotype. The V and J genes are TRBV7-2 and TRBJ2-7; 9 bases map to TRBD2. Germline trimming cut 0 bases from V and 0 bases from J; bases unmatched to any gene: 0. Germline V gene sequence: CDR1 SGHTA, CDR2 FQGNSA. The CDR3 totals 15 residues. CDR3 protein: CASSLASGSSYEQYF. The CDR3 nucleotides read TGTGCCAGCAGCTTAGCTAGCGGGAGCTCCTACGAGCAGTACTTC. The entire variable domain, with the rest obtained from reference TRBV7-2 and TRBJ2-7, is as follows: GAGVSQSPSNKVTEKGKDVELRCDPISGHTALYWYRQSLGQGLEFLIYFQGNSAPDKSGLPSDRFSAERTGGSVSTLTIQRTQQEDSAVYLCASSLASGSSYEQYFGPGTRLTVT.

The chain joins TRBV20-1 to TRBJ2-1; the match to TRBD2 covers 8 bases. Germline V gene data show CDR1 as DFQATT and CDR2 as SNEGSKA (reference sequence). CDR3 length equals 14 residues. V lost 7 bases and J lost 4; bases outside the gene matches: 9. For the CDR3, the DNA is TGCAGTGTAACTAGCGGAGAGTTATACAATGAGCAGTTCTTC. Protein sequence: CSVTSGELYNEQFF.

Regarding this clonotype: This may be a read error, as it is one base from a much larger clone. J is TRBJ2-1 and V is TRBV6-5; the D is unclear. V dropped 4 bases and J dropped 10 bases, with 11 bases sitting between them. Germline V gene lookup returns CDR1 MNHEY and CDR2 SVGAGI. CDR3 length: 12 residues. For the CDR3, the DNA is TGTGCCAGCAGTTCCGAGCTCCACGAGCAGTTCTTC. Amino acids: CASSSELHEQFF.